The rows below give T cell receptor beta chains drawn from one sample of a study of Graves' ophthalmopathy and Graves' hyperthyroidism. TCRdb reprocessed the multiplex PCR reads via MiXCR and lists one record per CDR3 protein. The table lists about 700,000 distinct CDR3 sequences, 40% of them singletons. Material: peripheral blood. Receptors originate from an adult man with Graves' ophthalmopathy. CDR3s include the opening cysteine and the closing phenylalanine or tryptophan. D genes are given only for firm matches. The size entry is marked missing in some rows and otherwise reads once, few, many or a size class.

d_call j_call clone_size v_call cdr3_aa cdr3_nt
NA TRBJ2-7 few TRBV3-1 CASSRPGHGAYEQYF TGTGCCAGCAGCCGACCGGGCCACGGGGCCTACGAGCAGTACTTC
TRBD1 TRBJ2-2 NA TRBV25-1 CASGTGSFSRMTGELFF TGTGCCAGCGGGACAGGGTCTTTCTCGAGGATGACCGGGGAGCTGTTTTTT
NA TRBJ1-6 NA TRBV25-1 CASKERVSSNSPLHF TGTGCCAGCAAGGAGAGGGTGAGCAGTAATTCACCCCTCCACTTT
TRBD2 TRBJ2-5 NA TRBV7-9 CASSLFPSGQETQYF TGTGCCAGCAGCTTATTCCCTAGCGGGCAAGAGACCCAGTACTTC
TRBD2 TRBJ2-2 NA TRBV19 CASSILTSGNTGELFF TGTGCCAGTAGTATATTGACTAGCGGAAACACCGGGGAGCTGTTTTTT
TRBD1 TRBJ2-5 NA TRBV20-1 CSARGDRSYQETQYF TGCAGTGCTAGAGGGGACAGGAGCTACCAAGAGACCCAGTACTTC
NA TRBJ1-2 NA TRBV7-9 CASSWGSQGRNYGYTF TGTGCCAGCAGCTGGGGGTCGCAGGGGCGGAACTATGGCTACACCTTC
NA TRBJ1-4 NA TRBV7-9 CASSLNRLEEKLFF TGTGCCAGCAGCTTGAATAGGCTCGAGGAAAAACTGTTTTTT
TRBD1 TRBJ2-7 NA TRBV25-1 CASSDHPNDRDNYEQYF TGTGCCAGCAGTGACCACCCAAATGACAGGGACAACTACGAGCAGTACTTC
NA TRBJ2-7 NA TRBV5-1 CASSSKGLPSDLYEQYF TGCGCCAGCAGCTCAAAGGGACTCCCCTCGGACCTCTACGAGCAGTACTTC
TRBD1 TRBJ2-2 NA TRBV5-4 CASSSRQGFTGELFF TGTGCCAGCAGCTCCCGACAGGGGTTTACCGGGGAGCTGTTTTTT
NA TRBJ1-6 many TRBV20-1 CSAAQLEALHF TGCAGTGCCGCTCAGTTAGAGGCCCTCCACTTT
TRBD1 TRBJ2-5 NA TRBV24-1 CATSEFDRGQETQYF TGTGCCACCAGTGAGTTCGACAGGGGTCAAGAGACCCAGTACTTC
TRBD1 TRBJ1-5 few TRBV20-1 CSAAQGTNQPQHF TGCAGTGCGGCACAGGGGACCAATCAGCCCCAGCATTTT
NA TRBJ2-6 NA TRBV11-1 CASSFRRLSGANVLTF TGTGCCAGCAGCTTTCGACGGCTCTCTGGGGCCAACGTCCTGACTTTC
TRBD1 TRBJ2-7 many TRBV10-3 CAISNPGQGWYEQYF TGTGCCATCAGTAATCCGGGACAGGGCTGGTACGAGCAGTACTTC
NA TRBJ2-7 NA TRBV16 CASSPVDSYEQYF TGTGCCAGCAGTCCGGTAGACAGCTACGAGCAGTACTTC
NA TRBJ1-2 many TRBV10-3 CAISESEWEYTF TGTGCCATCAGTGAGTCGGAATGGGAGTACACCTTC
TRBD1 TRBJ1-4 few TRBV25-1 CASSWDREKLFF TGTGCCAGCAGTTGGGACAGAGAAAAACTGTTTTTT
NA TRBJ2-6 many TRBV10-3 CAISRAYGANVLTF TGTGCCATCTCCAGGGCGTATGGGGCCAACGTCCTGACTTTC
NA TRBJ2-5 many TRBV11-2 CASSTRGEGTQYF TGTGCCAGCAGCACTAGGGGTGAAGGGACCCAGTACTTC